Following are 17 T cell receptor beta chains from one sample sequenced in a study of cytomegalovirus exposure and HLA in healthy donors. Vbeta (60) and Jbeta (13) primers were used in the PCR. Profiling relied on immunoSEQ multiplex PCR, and the TCRdb table lists in-frame clones only, not all of them. Found here are 210,000 or so clones, 85% of them singletons; the top ten hold roughly 0.26%. Input material: PBMCs. Receptor source: a girl aged 2 to 10 in good health and CMV-seronegative.

The chain combines TRBV11-2 with TRBJ2-3; 10 positions agree with TRBD2. J gave up 1 base and V 5 bases, and 9 bases lay outside the gene matches. Germline V gene sequence: CDR1 SGHAT, CDR2 FQNNGV. The CDR3 runs to 17 residues. The CDR3 region is CASSIIAGGPGTDTQYF. CDR3 nucleotides: TGTGCCAGCAGCATAATAGCGGGAGGCCCGGGCACAGATACGCAGTATTTT.

This chain joins TRBV7-9 and TRBJ1-1; TRBD1 matches at 7 bases. Germline CDR1 reads SEHNR; CDR2 reads FQNEAQ (reference sequence). V lost 5 bases, J lost 1 base, and 7 bases stayed unmatched. This CDR3 has 15 residues. Here the CDR3 DNA reads TGTGCCAGCAGCCTCCAGGGGGGCACGAACACTGAAGCTTTCTTT. This sequence encodes CASSLQGGTNTEAFF.

The chain has TRBV6-5 and TRBJ2-7; 7 positions agree with TRBD2. Trimming took 2 bases from V and 0 from J; bases not matched to a gene: 4. This CDR3 contains 15 residues. Looked up from germline, CDR1 is MNHEY and CDR2 is SVGAGI. This CDR3 reads CASSYVGGSSYEQYF. Written as DNA, the CDR3 is TGTGCCAGCAGTTACGTGGGGGGGTCCTCCTACGAGCAGTACTTC.

Details on this clone: Mismatch with germline at one junction end may stem from a read error. This chain uses TRBV7-9 with TRBJ1-4; D is possibly TRBD1 (5 bases). Germline V CDR1 and CDR2: SEHNR, FQNEAQ (reference sequence). The CDR3 length is 15 residues. The CDR3 is CSSSARGESSEKLFF. The CDR3 DNA reads TGTTCCAGCAGCGCACGGGGGGAGTCGAGTGAAAAACTGTTTTTT.

The chain recombines TRBV5-1 with TRBJ2-7; possibly TRBD1 for D (6 bases). This CDR3 is 14 amino acids long. Trimming took off 3 bases at V and 7 bases at J, with 17 bases between the two ends. CDR1 and CDR2 from the germline V gene are SGHRS and YFSETQ. For the CDR3, the DNA is TGCGCCAGCAGCTCCCGGCAGGGGACGGGGGAGCAGTACTTC. Its protein product is CASSSRQGTGEQYF.

V and J are TRBV5-1 and TRBJ1-4; 10 bases match TRBD1. Trimming took 0 bases from V and 8 from J; bases not matched to a gene: 4. Per the germline V gene, CDR1 is SGHRS and CDR2 is YFSETQ. The CDR3 has 15 amino acids. This CDR3 is CASSLALTGGEKLFF. The CDR3 DNA reads as TGCGCCAGCAGCTTGGCCCTGACAGGGGGCGAAAAACTGTTTTTT.

The chain employs TRBV10-2 and TRBJ2-7; 8 nucleotides agree with TRBD2. Germline CDR1 and CDR2: WSHSY and SAAADI. V was pared by 8 bases and J by 7 bases, with 10 bases of the junction left unmatched. The CDR3 extends over 13 amino acids. CDR3 in amino acids: CASGSSGAGEQYF. In DNA form, the CDR3 reads TGCGCCAGCGGTAGTAGCGGGGCGGGGGAGCAGTACTTC.

V usage is TRBV2 and J usage is TRBJ2-5; D is uncertain. Germline CDR1 and CDR2: SNHLY and FYNNEI. Trimming removed 7 bases at V and 2 bases at J, with 8 bases between. This CDR3 is 12 amino acids long. For the CDR3, the DNA is TGTGCCAGCAAGAGATTTCAAGAGACCCAGTACTTC. Protein sequence: CASKRFQETQYF.

This chain uses TRBV29-1 with TRBJ2-2, with a possible D match to TRBD2 (6 bases). Trimming removed 4 bases from V and 1 base from J, with 10 bases in between. Germline V gene sequence: CDR1 SQVTM, CDR2 ANQGSEA. This CDR3 is 14 amino acids long. The CDR3, as DNA: TGCAGCGTTGGGGACGGGAGGAACACCGGGGAGCTGTTTTTT. Its translation is CSVGDGRNTGELFF.

The chain uses TRBV2 and TRBJ2-4, with 10 bases aligning to TRBD1. Germline loops: CDR1 SNHLY, CDR2 FYNNEI. J was trimmed by 0 bases and V by 5 bases; bases with no gene match: 4. The CDR3 sequence is 16 residues long. In DNA, the CDR3 is TGTGCCAGCAGTAGGGGACAGGGGAGAGCCAAAAACATTCAGTACTTC. Translated, it gives CASSRGQGRAKNIQYF.

This clone turned up a few times. This chain's CDR3 is CASRDYSTDTQYF. The CDR3 region has the DNA TGTGCCAGCAGGGACTATTCCACAGATACGCAGTATTTT. This chain links TRBV27 with TRBJ2-3, with D maybe TRBD2 (6 bases). V lost 6 bases, J lost 2 bases, and 9 bases lay in between. CDR1 MNHEY and CDR2 SMNVEV come from the germline V gene (reference sequence). CDR3 length: 13 amino acids.

The V and J genes are TRBV19 and TRBJ2-7; 10 positions agree with TRBD2. Germline CDR1 reads LNHDA; CDR2 reads SQIVND (reference sequence). V lost 6 bases, J lost 0 bases, and 14 bases stayed unmatched. The CDR3 has 18 amino acids. CDR3 protein: CASRPRASGLASSYEQYF. In DNA, the CDR3 is TGTGCCAGTAGACCTAGAGCTTCGGGACTAGCGAGCTCCTACGAGCAGTACTTC.

The rearrangement links TRBV18 to TRBJ1-1; D is uncertain. The length of the CDR3 is 16 residues. CDR1 is KGHSH, CDR2 LQKENI, per germline. Deletions cut 2 bases from V and 7 bases from J, with 20 bases between. Written as DNA, the CDR3 is TGTGCCAGCTCACCAGTAGCTCCCCCTGTGCCCGGTGAAGCTTTCTTT. Translating it yields CASSPVAPPVPGEAFF. The complete variable domain, with remaining parts taken from reference TRBV18 and TRBJ1-1, reads NAGVMQNPRHLVRRRGQEARLRCSPMKGHSHVYWYRQLPEEGLKFMVYLQKENIIDESGMPKERFSAEFPKEGPSILRIQQVVRGDSAAYFCASSPVAPPVPGEAFFGQGTRLTVV.

The chain employs TRBV14 and TRBJ2-2; D might be TRBD2 (5 bases). CDR1 and CDR2 (germline): SGHDN, FVKESK. This CDR3 spans 14 amino acids. V was pared by 1 base and J by 7 bases, with 10 bases between. The chain's CDR3 is CASSQGLAIGELFF. The CDR3 DNA is TGTGCCAGCAGCCAAGGTCTAGCAATCGGGGAGCTGTTTTTT.

This clone was recorded once. This sequence joins TRBV5-1 and TRBJ2-1; 13 bases are shared with TRBD2. The CDR3 consists of 17 residues. Germline lookup yields CDR1 SGHRS and CDR2 YFSETQ. The V gene end was trimmed by 0 bases and the J gene end by 0 bases; junction bases not matched to a gene: 0. CDR3 in DNA: TGCGCCAGCAGCTTGGGGACTAGCGGGAGCTCCTACAATGAGCAGTTCTTC. Protein: CASSLGTSGSSYNEQFF.

The gene calls are TRBV29-1 and TRBJ1-2, with unresolved D. The length of the CDR3 is 12 residues. The ends were cut back, 7 bases at V and 2 bases at J, with 11 bases in the middle. Germline values: CDR1 SQVTM, CDR2 ANQGSEA. The CDR3 region is CSAMEKNYGYTF. Here the CDR3 DNA reads TGCAGCGCCATGGAGAAGAACTATGGCTACACCTTC.

This clone was observed a single time. The rearrangement uses TRBV11-3 and TRBJ1-1; D remains unclear. Trimming cost V 2 bases and J 0 bases, with 4 bases left between them. The length of the CDR3 is 13 residues. Per the germline V gene, CDR1 is SGHNT and CDR2 is YENEEA. CDR3 DNA: TGTGCCAGCAGCTTAACTCTGAACACTGAAGCTTTCTTT. Protein: CASSLTLNTEAFF.